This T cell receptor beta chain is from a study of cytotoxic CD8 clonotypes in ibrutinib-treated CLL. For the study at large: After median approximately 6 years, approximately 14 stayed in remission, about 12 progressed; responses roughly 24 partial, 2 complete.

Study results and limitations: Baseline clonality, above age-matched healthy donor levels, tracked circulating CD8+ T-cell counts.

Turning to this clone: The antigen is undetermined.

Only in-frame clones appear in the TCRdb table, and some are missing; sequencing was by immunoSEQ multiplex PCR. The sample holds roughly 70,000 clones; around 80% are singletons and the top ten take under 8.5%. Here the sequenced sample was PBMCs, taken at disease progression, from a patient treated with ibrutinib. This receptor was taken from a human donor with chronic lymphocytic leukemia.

In DNA form, the CDR3 reads TGCAGCGTTGAGGTAGCGGGAGGGATTACAGATACGCAGTATTTT. This sequence encodes CSVEVAGGITDTQYF. The gene calls are TRBV29-1 and TRBJ2-3; TRBD2 agrees at 11 bases. Germline CDR1 reads SQVTM; CDR2 reads ANQGSEA. This CDR3 contains 15 residues. The V segment lost 3 bases and the J segment 3 bases; nucleotides outside the gene matches: 5.